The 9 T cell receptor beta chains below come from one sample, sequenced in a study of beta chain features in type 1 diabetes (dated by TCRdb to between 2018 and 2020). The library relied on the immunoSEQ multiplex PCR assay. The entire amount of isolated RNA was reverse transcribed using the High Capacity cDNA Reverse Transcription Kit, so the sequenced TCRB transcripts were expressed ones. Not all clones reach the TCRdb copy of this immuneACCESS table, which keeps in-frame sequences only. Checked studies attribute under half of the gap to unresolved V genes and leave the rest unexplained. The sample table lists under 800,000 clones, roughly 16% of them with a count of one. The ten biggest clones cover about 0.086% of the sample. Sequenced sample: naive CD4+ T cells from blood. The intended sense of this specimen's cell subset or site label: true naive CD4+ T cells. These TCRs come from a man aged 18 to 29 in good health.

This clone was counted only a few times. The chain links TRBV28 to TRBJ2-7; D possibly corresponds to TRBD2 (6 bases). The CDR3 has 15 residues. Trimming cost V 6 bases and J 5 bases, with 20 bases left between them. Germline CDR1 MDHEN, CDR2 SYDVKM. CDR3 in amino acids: CASSSVEGRRHEQYF. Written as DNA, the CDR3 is TGTGCCAGCAGCTCGGTGGAGGGTCGCAGACACGAGCAGTACTTC.

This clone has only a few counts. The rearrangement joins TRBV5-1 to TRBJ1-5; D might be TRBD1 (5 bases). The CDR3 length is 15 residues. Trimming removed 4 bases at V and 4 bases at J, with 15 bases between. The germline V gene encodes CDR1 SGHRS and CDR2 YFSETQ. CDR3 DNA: TGCGCCAGCAGCCCAACGGGACTGACAAATCAGCCCCAGCATTTT. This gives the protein CASSPTGLTNQPQHF.

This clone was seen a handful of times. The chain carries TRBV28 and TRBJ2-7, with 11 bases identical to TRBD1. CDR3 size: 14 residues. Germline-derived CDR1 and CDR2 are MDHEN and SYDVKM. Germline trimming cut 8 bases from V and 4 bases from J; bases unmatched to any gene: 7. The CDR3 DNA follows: TGTGCCAGCCACCGTGGACAGGGGGCATACGAGCAGTACTTC. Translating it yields CASHRGQGAYEQYF.

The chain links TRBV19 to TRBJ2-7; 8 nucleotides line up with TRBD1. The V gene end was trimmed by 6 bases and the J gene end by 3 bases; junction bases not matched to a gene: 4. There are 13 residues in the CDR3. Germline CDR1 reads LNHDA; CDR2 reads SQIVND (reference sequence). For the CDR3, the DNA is TGTGCCAGTAGCCCGGGACAGGACTACGAGCAGTACTTC. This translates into CASSPGQDYEQYF.

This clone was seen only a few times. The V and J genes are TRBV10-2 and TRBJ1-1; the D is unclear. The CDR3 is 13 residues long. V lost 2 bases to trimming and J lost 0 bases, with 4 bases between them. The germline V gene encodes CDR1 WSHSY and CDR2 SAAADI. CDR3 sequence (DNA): TGCGCCAGCAGTGAGCCCTTGAACACTGAAGCTTTCTTT. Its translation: CASSEPLNTEAFF.

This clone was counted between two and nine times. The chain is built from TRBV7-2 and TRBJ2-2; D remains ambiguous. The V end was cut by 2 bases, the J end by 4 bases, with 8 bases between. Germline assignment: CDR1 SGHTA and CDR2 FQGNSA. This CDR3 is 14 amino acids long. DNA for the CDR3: TGTGCCAGCAGCTTACAGTCGGGCACCGGGGAGCTGTTTTTT. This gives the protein CASSLQSGTGELFF.

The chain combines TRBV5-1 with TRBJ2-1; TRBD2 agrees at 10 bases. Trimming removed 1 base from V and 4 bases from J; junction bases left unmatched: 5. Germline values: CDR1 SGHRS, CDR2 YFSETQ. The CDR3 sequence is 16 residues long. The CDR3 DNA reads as TGCGCCAGCAGCTTGCAGCGGGAGGGACCATACAATGAGCAGTTCTTC. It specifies CASSLQREGPYNEQFF. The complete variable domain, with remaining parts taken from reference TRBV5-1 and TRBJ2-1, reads KAGVTQTPRYLIKTRGQQVTLSCSPISGHRSVSWYQQTPGQGLQFLFEYFSETQRNKGNFPGRFSGRQFSNSRSEMNVSTLELGDSALYLCASSLQREGPYNEQFFGPGTRLTVL.

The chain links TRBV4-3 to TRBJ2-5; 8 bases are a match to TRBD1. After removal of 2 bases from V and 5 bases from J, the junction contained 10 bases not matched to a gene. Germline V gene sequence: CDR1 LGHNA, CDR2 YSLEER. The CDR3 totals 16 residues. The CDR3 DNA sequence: TGCGCCAGCAGCCAACAGGGGGCCCCGGGGAGGGAGACCCAGTACTTC. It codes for CASSQQGAPGRETQYF.

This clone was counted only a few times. The CDR3 loop reads CASSQGQGGEKLFF. CDR3 DNA: TGTGCCAGCAGCCAGGGGCAGGGTGGCGAAAAACTGTTTTTT. The chain joins TRBV4-2 to TRBJ1-4, with D possibly matching TRBD1 (5 bases). This CDR3 contains 14 residues. The germline V and J ends were trimmed by 3 bases and 8 bases, with 13 bases remaining between them. CDR1 LGHNA and CDR2 YNFKEQ come from the germline V gene.